Listed here are 11 T cell receptor beta chains from one sample, sequenced in a study of identical twins. TCRdb fed the 5' RACE reads into MiXCR, producing one record per CDR3 protein. The sample lists hundreds of thousands of distinct CDR3 sequences; around 10% were seen once. The specimen was memory (CD45RO+) T cells sorted from blood. All receptors derive from a woman between 18 and 29 years old in good health.

The chain is built from TRBV20-1 and TRBJ2-5; weak D call: TRBD1 (6 bases). Germline-derived CDR1 and CDR2 are DFQATT and SNEGSKA (reference sequence). V gave up 5 bases and J gave up 4 bases, with 17 bases separating them. CDR3 size: 14 residues. The CDR3 here is CSAVAGVRPETQYF. The CDR3 bases are TGCAGTGCTGTCGCAGGGGTTCGACCAGAGACCCAGTACTTC.

This clonotype was seen ten or more times. J is TRBJ1-1 and V is TRBV20-1, with TRBD1 matching over 10 bases. The germline V gene encodes CDR1 DFQATT and CDR2 SNEGSKA (reference sequence). Trimming cost V 6 bases and J 5 bases; bases outside gene matches: 9. The CDR3 sequence is 14 residues long. The CDR3 DNA is TGCAGTGCCAGCACCGGACAGGGGGATACTGAAGCTTTCTTT. Protein sequence: CSASTGQGDTEAFF.

This clonotype was counted a few times. The CDR3 nucleotides are TGTGCCAGCACTCTAAGGGTTGGGACAGGTCGATACAATGAGCAGTTCTTC. Its protein is CASTLRVGTGRYNEQFF. This chain connects TRBV7-2 to TRBJ2-1, with 8 nucleotides matching TRBD1. The germline gives CDR1 SGHTA, CDR2 FQGNSA. The CDR3 contains 17 residues. With 7 bases clipped from V and 4 bases from J, the junction kept 15 bases outside the gene matches. The full variable domain, rest sourced from reference TRBV7-2 and TRBJ2-1, is GAGVSQSPSNKVTEKGKDVELRCDPISGHTALYWYRQSLGQGLEFLIYFQGNSAPDKSGLPSDRFSAERTGGSVSTLTIQRTQQEDSAVYLCASTLRVGTGRYNEQFFGPGTRLTVL.

This clonotype has ten or more counts. The chain joins TRBV11-3 to TRBJ2-1; D is unresolved. CDR1 is SGHNT and CDR2 is YENEEA in the germline V gene. V lost 4 bases and J 6 bases, leaving 7 bases between the germline ends. The CDR3 spans 12 residues. The CDR3 loop reads CASSSTPNEQFF. The CDR3 nucleotides are TGTGCCAGCAGCTCGACTCCCAATGAGCAGTTCTTC.

This clonotype was recorded at least ten times. The rearrangement links TRBV7-6 to TRBJ2-1; 8 bases are shared with TRBD2. The germline V gene has CDR1 SGHVS and CDR2 FNYEAQ. The length of the CDR3 is 15 residues. V shed 1 base, J shed 7 bases, and the junction held 6 bases outside the gene matches. Here the CDR3 reads CASSLVGTRGNEQFF. DNA of the CDR3: TGTGCCAGCAGCTTAGTTGGGACTAGGGGGAATGAGCAGTTCTTC.

The chain has TRBV6-5 and TRBJ1-5, with D unclear. The CDR3 has 14 residues. Trimming took 0 bases from V and 5 from J, leaving 8 bases between them. Looked up from germline, CDR1 is MNHEY and CDR2 is SVGAGI. The DNA of the CDR3 is TGTGCCAGCAGTTACTCGATAGGATATCAGCCCCAGCATTTT. Translation gives CASSYSIGYQPQHF.

The chain uses TRBV20-1 and TRBJ2-3, with D tentatively TRBD1 (5 bases). Trimming shortened V by 6 bases and J by 4 bases, and 17 bases separated the two germline ends. The CDR3 is made up of 14 amino acids. CDR1 DFQATT and CDR2 SNEGSKA come from the germline V gene (reference sequence). CDR3 region: CSALLDRNADTQYF. The CDR3 DNA reads TGCAGTGCCCTCCTCGACAGAAACGCAGATACGCAGTATTTT.

A few counts support this clonotype. This sequence joins TRBV7-2 and TRBJ2-3; no reliable D call. CDR1 is SGHTA, CDR2 FQGNSA, per germline. V shed 5 bases and J shed 4 bases, with 10 bases lying between them. This CDR3 is 13 amino acids long. CDR3 residues: CASSRQDPDTQYF. For the CDR3, the DNA is TGTGCCAGCAGCAGGCAGGACCCAGATACGCAGTATTTT.

This chain connects TRBV7-8 to TRBJ2-2, with D possibly being TRBD1 (5 bases). This CDR3 comprises 18 residues. CDR1 and CDR2 from the germline V gene are SGHVS and FQNEAQ. V lost 3 bases, J lost 2 bases, and 19 bases lay in between. The CDR3: CASSFREGKHPNTGELFF. For the CDR3, the DNA is TGTGCCAGCAGCTTCAGGGAAGGGAAACACCCTAACACCGGGGAGCTGTTTTTT.

The rearrangement joins TRBV4-3 to TRBJ2-1; 10 positions match TRBD2. The CDR3 is 13 amino acids. Trimming cost V 2 bases and J 14 bases; bases outside gene matches: 6. Germline-derived CDR1 and CDR2 are LGHNA and YSLEER. This chain's CDR3 is CASSQWTSGQEFF. Written as DNA, the CDR3 is TGCGCCAGCAGCCAATGGACTAGCGGTCAGGAGTTCTTC.

DNA of the CDR3: TGTGCCAGCAGCTTCTCCGGGACAGGGTTCCAAGAGACCCAGTACTTC. Protein product: CASSFSGTGFQETQYF. The chain is built from TRBV7-2 and TRBJ2-5; 9 nucleotides line up with TRBD1. The V and J ends lost 3 bases and 1 base, in that order; junction bases with no gene match: 6. Looked up from germline, CDR1 is SGHTA and CDR2 is FQGNSA. This CDR3 is 16 amino acids long.